These 15 T cell receptor beta chains were all obtained from the same sample, sequenced in a study of immune heterogeneity within non-small cell lung tumors. Multiplex PCR amplified the TCR beta CDR3 region. Its first round ran for 9 to 11 cycles with 32 V and 13 J primers. One entry per CDR3 protein results from TCRdb running MiXCR on the multiplex PCR reads. The sample records approximately 12,000 distinct CDR3 sequences, around a fifth being singletons. Template material comprised bulk tumor genomic DNA at 600 ng per sample. Multiple widely separated biopsies were taken from each primary tumor at surgery. It was patients with untreated, newly diagnosed non-small cell lung cancer who underwent curative surgery. Sample: lung tumor tissue. The receptor source for this set is a man in his sixties with non-small cell lung cancer.

This clonotype qualifies as medium-sized. The chain recombines TRBV27 with TRBJ1-4; TRBD1 might be the D (5 bases). Germline V gives CDR1 MNHEY, CDR2 SMNVEV (reference sequence). Trimming removed 3 bases at V and 3 bases at J, with 8 bases between. CDR3 length: 14 amino acids. CDR3 DNA: TGTGCCAGCAGTTTTGGAGGGGCTAATGAAAAACTGTTTTTT. It yields the protein CASSFGGANEKLFF. Drawing the rest from reference TRBV27 and TRBJ1-4, the complete variable domain is EAQVTQNPRYLITVTGKKLTVTCSQNMNHEYMSWYRQDPGLGLRQIYYSMNVEVTDKGDVPEGYKVSRKEKRNFPLILESPSPNQTSLYFCASSFGGANEKLFFGSGTQLSVL.

In its sample, this clonotype is medium-sized. V gene TRBV10-2 combines with J gene TRBJ2-7; TRBD2 matches 11 bases. CDR3 length equals 13 residues. J was trimmed by 3 bases and V by 7 bases; bases with no gene match: 2. Germline V gives CDR1 WSHSY, CDR2 SAAADI. The CDR3, as DNA: TGCGCCAGCAAGCTAGCGGGAGGCTACGAGCAGTACTTC. Protein product: CASKLAGGYEQYF.

In this sample, this clonotype turned up once. V usage is TRBV20-1 and J usage is TRBJ2-3; the D gene is possibly TRBD2 (6 bases). This CDR3 has 16 amino acids. V was cut by 5 bases and J by 5 bases, with 23 bases left in between. Germline CDR1 is DFQATT and CDR2 is SNEGSKA (reference sequence). The CDR3 loop reads CSAPGMGGKSVDTQYF. CDR3 DNA: TGCAGTGCTCCCGGTATGGGCGGGAAATCGGTAGATACGCAGTATTTT.

Comments on this clonotype: A clone one base away is much larger, so this may be a read error. The rearrangement uses TRBV12-3 or TRBV12-4 and TRBJ2-1; D uncertain. This CDR3 contains 14 residues. With 5 bases removed from V and 7 bases from J, the gap between germline ends came to 15 bases. As DNA, the CDR3 is TGTGCCAGCAGTCACGTAGGGCCCACTAATGAGCAGTTCTTC. It codes for CASSHVGPTNEQFF.

For this clonotype: A much larger clone is a single base away; this may be a read error. V usage is TRBV30 and J usage is TRBJ2-3; D perhaps matches TRBD2 (5 bases). V gave up 0 bases and J gave up 2 bases, with 18 bases separating them. CDR1 and CDR2 (germline): GTSNPN, SVGIG (reference sequence). The CDR3 loop spans 17 amino acids. The CDR3 sequence: CAWSVQSGGSPTDTQYF. In DNA form, the CDR3 reads TGTGCCTGGAGTGTACAGTCAGGCGGGTCCCCCACAGATACGCAGTATTTT.

V and J are TRBV9 and TRBJ2-1; 7 bases are shared with TRBD1. The CDR3 loop spans 15 amino acids. Germline trimming cut 0 bases from V and 1 base from J; bases unmatched to any gene: 1. Germline CDR1 and CDR2: SGDLS and YYNGEE. The CDR3, as DNA: TGTGCCAGCAGCGTAGAGACAGGGTCCTACAATGAGCAGTTCTTC. The encoded protein is CASSVETGSYNEQFF.

This chain joins TRBV11-3 and TRBJ1-1; D is perhaps TRBD1 (5 bases). This CDR3 spans 15 amino acids. Germline CDR1 reads SGHNT; CDR2 reads YENEEA. V was cut by 5 bases and J by 0 bases, with 13 bases left in between. The DNA for the CDR3 is TGTGCCAGCAGCCCAGTTCGGGGGATGAACACTGAAGCTTTCTTT. Its protein is CASSPVRGMNTEAFF.

This clonotype is termed medium-sized (0.01 to 0.1%). This CDR3 is CSAGLMDEQFF. The CDR3 DNA follows: TGCAGTGCTGGGCTTATGGATGAGCAGTTCTTC. The chain recombines TRBV20-1 with TRBJ2-1; D remains ambiguous. Trimming left V 5 bases short and J 8 bases short, with 10 bases between. Germline CDR1 reads DFQATT; CDR2 reads SNEGSKA (reference sequence). This CDR3 contains 11 residues.

This clonotype was found many times. This chain joins TRBV10-1 and TRBJ2-3; D may correspond to TRBD1 or TRBD2 (5 bases each). Germline-derived CDR1 and CDR2 are WNHNN and SYGVQD (reference sequence). The CDR3 has 13 residues. Between the trimmed V and J ends, which lost 8 bases and 0 bases, there was a span of 9 bases. The CDR3 nucleotides read TGCGCCAGCGGGGGAACTAGCACAGATACGCAGTATTTT. It yields the protein CASGGTSTDTQYF.

This clonotype is medium-sized (0.01 to 0.1%) by share. The V call is TRBV7-6, the J call TRBJ1-1, with no clear D. Per the germline V gene, CDR1 is SGHVS and CDR2 is FNYEAQ. Trimming pared 0 bases from V and 2 bases from J, leaving 13 bases between. This CDR3 region has 16 residues. The CDR3, as DNA: TGTGCCAGCAGCTTAGCGGGAATAAGGGTTAACACTGAAGCTTTCTTT. It is translated as CASSLAGIRVNTEAFF.

This clonotype was seen many times. The junction departs from the called germline gene at one end, perhaps through a read error. The chain combines TRBV28 with TRBJ1-4, with D possibly being TRBD1 (5 bases). The CDR3 covers 16 residues. Germline-derived CDR1 and CDR2 are MDHEN and SYDVKM. CDR3 nucleotides: TGTGCCAGCAGTTTCGCGACAGCTGCAACTAATGAAAAATTGTTTTTT. Encoded protein: CASSFATAATNEKLFF.

This clonotype was recorded a few times. CDR3 sequence reads: CASSFKAPYEQYF. CDR3 nucleotides: TGTGCCAGCAGTTTTAAGGCCCCCTACGAGCAGTACTTC. V usage is TRBV27 and J usage is TRBJ2-7; unclear D gene. CDR1 and CDR2 from the germline V gene are MNHEY and SMNVEV (reference sequence). CDR3 size: 13 residues. V was trimmed by 3 bases and J by 2 bases, leaving 8 bases between them.

V and J are TRBV5-1 and TRBJ1-2, with a possible D match to TRBD1 (6 bases). Trimming took 4 bases from V and 5 from J, leaving 15 bases between them. The CDR3 runs 14 residues. Germline CDR1 reads SGHRS; CDR2 reads YFSETQ. The CDR3 sequence is CASSTPDRRYGYTF. CDR3 nucleotides: TGCGCCAGCAGCACTCCCGACAGGAGATATGGCTACACCTTC.

Points on this clonotype: With a much larger clone just one base away, this may be a read error. V usage is TRBV2 and J usage is TRBJ2-3, with 8 bases lining up with TRBD2. CDR1 SNHLY and CDR2 FYNNEI come from the germline V gene. The CDR3 consists of 17 residues. The CDR3 loop reads CASSEAILAEPTDTRYF. The CDR3 DNA reads as TGTGCCAGCAGTGAAGCGATACTAGCGGAGCCCACAGATACGCGGTATTTT.

V and J are TRBV6-5 and TRBJ2-1, with 8 bases that match TRBD2. Germline CDR1 MNHEY, CDR2 SVGAGI. This CDR3 contains 16 residues. Trimming took 2 bases from V and 6 from J; bases not matched to a gene: 9. CDR3 protein: CASSYVPGGPINEQFF. Written as DNA, the CDR3 is TGTGCCAGCAGTTACGTTCCGGGAGGGCCGATCAATGAGCAGTTCTTC.